This entry lists 32 T cell receptor beta chains sequenced from one sample in a study of CD8 T cells in Susac syndrome (dated by TCRdb to about 2019). Library preparation was by the immunoSEQ multiplex PCR assay. RNA was extracted with the RNeasy kit and roughly 0.5 to 1 ug was reverse transcribed using random hexamers. TCRdb handled the public reads itself, with Q25 trimming in fastp and clone calling in MiXCR, and kept productive beta chains. Each CDR3 protein gets just one entry, which takes the most common genes and DNA from the rows behind it. The sample table contains more than 90,000 distinct CDR3 sequences; only one count was recorded for around 94% of them. Under 0.095% of the sample comes from the top ten. Sequencing used CD4+ T cells from PBMCs. These receptors originate from a human donor with multiple sclerosis.

The genes are TRBV7-3 and TRBJ2-7; a weak D match, TRBD2 (6 bases). Germline V gene lookup returns CDR1 SGHTA and CDR2 FQGTGA. Trimming took off 4 bases at V and 5 bases at J, with 15 bases between the two ends. CDR3 length: 14 residues. The CDR3, as DNA: TGTGCCAGCAGCTCCCCGGGGGTGAGCCACGAGCAGTACTTC. Its translation: CASSSPGVSHEQYF.

The rearrangement joins TRBV5-1 to TRBJ2-3; no clear D. The V gene's germline CDR1 is SGHRS and CDR2 YFSETQ. The CDR3 is made up of 14 amino acids. V dropped 6 bases and J dropped 1 base, with 12 bases sitting between them. CDR3 region: CASTHTSGTDTQYF. CDR3 coding DNA: TGCGCCAGCACCCATACAAGCGGCACAGATACGCAGTATTTT.

The CDR3 sequence is CASKDPASGGGQVNEQFF. The CDR3 DNA is TGTGCCAGCAAAGACCCCGCTAGCGGGGGGGGACAAGTGAATGAGCAGTTCTTC. This chain connects TRBV7-9 to TRBJ2-1, with TRBD2 identical over 12 bases. Per the germline V gene, CDR1 is SEHNR and CDR2 is FQNEAQ (reference sequence). The CDR3 is made up of 18 amino acids. V was clipped by 7 bases and J by 7 bases; unmatched bases: 17. The whole variable domain, remainder taken from reference TRBV7-9 and TRBJ2-1, is DTGVSQNPRHKITKRGQNVTFRCDPISEHNRLYWYRQTLGQGPEFLTYFQNEAQLEKSRLLSDRFSAERPKGSFSTLEIQRTEQGDSAMYLCASKDPASGGGQVNEQFFGPGTRLTVL.

This chain connects TRBV14 to TRBJ1-1; D gene uncertain. Trimming removed 6 bases from V and 3 bases from J, with 14 bases in between. The CDR3 spans 14 residues. In germline, CDR1 is SGHDN, CDR2 FVKESK. The CDR3 loop reads CASSPFSSDTEAFF. DNA of the CDR3: TGTGCCAGCAGTCCTTTTTCGAGTGACACTGAAGCTTTCTTT.

This clonotype was counted between two and nine times. CDR3 region: CASTELPGAAENTIYF. CDR3 coding DNA: TGTGCCAGCACTGAGCTGCCGGGGGCGGCTGAAAACACCATATATTTT. The V call is TRBV2, the J call TRBJ1-3; TRBD1 might be the D (6 bases). The V gene's germline CDR1 is SNHLY and CDR2 FYNNEI. Trimming cost V 7 bases and J 6 bases, with 22 bases left between them. The CDR3 runs 16 residues.

This chain joins TRBV6-5 and TRBJ2-5, with a weak D call TRBD2 (6 bases). From germline, CDR1 is MNHEY and CDR2 SVGAGI. The length of the CDR3 is 14 residues. V was pared by 8 bases and J by 5 bases, with 18 bases between. The CDR3 is CASSQPRRGETQYF. The CDR3 bases are TGTGCCAGCTCCCAACCTCGACGGGGGGAGACCCAGTACTTC.

V gene TRBV20-1 combines with J gene TRBJ1-4, with D unresolved. Germline CDR1 reads DFQATT; CDR2 reads SNEGSKA (reference sequence). Trimming left V 3 bases short and J 2 bases short, with 4 bases between. This CDR3 spans 12 amino acids. The CDR3 coding sequence is TGCAGTGCTAGTAGCACTAATGAAAAACTGTTTTTT. Translation gives CSASSTNEKLFF.

The chain uses TRBV2 and TRBJ1-6, with D unclear. The V gene's germline CDR1 is SNHLY and CDR2 FYNNEI. With 7 bases removed from V and 7 bases from J, the gap between germline ends came to 11 bases. This CDR3 is built from 13 residues. As DNA, the CDR3 is TGTGCCAGCATAACGGGCATCAATTCACCCCTCCACTTT. Amino acids: CASITGINSPLHF.

The rearrangement links TRBV29-1 to TRBJ1-1; tentative D call: TRBD1 (5 bases). V was trimmed by 6 bases and J by 11 bases, leaving 16 bases between them. The CDR3 consists of 11 residues. CDR1 is SQVTM and CDR2 is ANQGSEA in the germline V gene. CDR3 in DNA: TGCAGCGTCGGAGTTGGGGCAACGGCTTTCTTT. It codes for CSVGVGATAFF. Based on the CDR3 plus reference TRBV29-1 and TRBJ1-1, the full variable domain is SAVISQKPSRDICQRGTSLTIQCQVDSQVTMMFWYRQQPGQSLTLIATANQGSEATYESGFVIDKFPISRPNLTFSTLTVSNMSPEDSSIYLCSVGVGATAFFGQGTRLTVV.

The gene calls are TRBV5-1 and TRBJ1-3; 7 nucleotides agree with TRBD1. CDR1 is SGHRS, CDR2 YFSETQ, per germline. J lost 8 bases, V lost 5 bases, and 13 bases had no gene match. The CDR3 runs 15 residues. In DNA form, the CDR3 reads TGCGCCAGCAGTGTTACAGGGGATAAAGGAGACACCATATATTTT. Its translation is CASSVTGDKGDTIYF.

V and J are TRBV12-5 and TRBJ2-7; 7 bases match TRBD1. Germline V lookup: CDR1 LGHNT, CDR2 FRNRAP. The CDR3 extends over 16 amino acids. Trimming cost V 2 bases and J 3 bases; bases outside gene matches: 10. CDR3 sequence (DNA): TGTGCTAGTGGTTTGACGATTGACAGGGACCACTACGAGCAGTACTTC. This codes for CASGLTIDRDHYEQYF.

V and J are TRBV7-9 and TRBJ1-2; D is undetermined. V was clipped by 5 bases and J by 3 bases, with 10 bases between them. The CDR3 loop spans 13 amino acids. Germline CDR1 SEHNR, CDR2 FQNEAQ (reference sequence). The CDR3 DNA sequence: TGTGCCAGCAGCCTGTTGACATACTATGGCTACACCTTC. Translated: CASSLLTYYGYTF.

The chain carries TRBV4-2 and TRBJ1-2; 9 bases fit TRBD1. Germline loops: CDR1 LGHNA, CDR2 YNFKEQ. The J segment lost 8 bases and the V segment lost 3 bases, leaving 10 bases of the junction unmatched. The CDR3 is 15 amino acids. CDR3 DNA sequence: TGTGCCAGCAGCCATTCTAGGGACAGGGCGGACGGCTACACCTTC. This gives the protein CASSHSRDRADGYTF.

The V gene is TRBV19, the J gene TRBJ2-3; D call uncertain. The CDR3 consists of 14 residues. The germline CDR1 and CDR2 sequences are LNHDA and SQIVND (reference sequence). Trimming stripped 4 bases from V and 0 bases from J, with 8 bases between. The CDR3 bases are TGTGCCAGTAGTACCTTGGCGAGCACAGATACGCAGTATTTT. Its translation is CASSTLASTDTQYF. Full variable domain (outside the CDR3, taken from reference TRBV19 and TRBJ2-3): DGGITQSPKYLFRKEGQNVTLSCEQNLNHDAMYWYRQDPGQGLRLIYYSQIVNDFQKGDIAEGYSVSREKKESFPLTVTSAQKNPTAFYLCASSTLASTDTQYFGPGTRLTVL.

In DNA form, the CDR3 reads TGTGCCAGCAGCTTCACAGGGGTGGGTGGCTACACCTTC. Protein: CASSFTGVGGYTF. The chain combines TRBV7-9 with TRBJ1-2; TRBD1 agrees at 7 bases. Trimming took 3 bases from V and 7 from J; bases not matched to a gene: 5. Germline-derived CDR1 and CDR2 are SEHNR and FQNEAQ (reference sequence). This CDR3 region has 13 residues.

The sample holds a few counts of this clonotype. V usage is TRBV24-1 and J usage is TRBJ2-3; a possible D gene is TRBD2 (6 bases). The CDR3 is 12 amino acids. Germline V gene lookup returns CDR1 KGHDR and CDR2 SFDVKD. The V end was cut by 7 bases, the J end by 8 bases, with 12 bases between. The CDR3 here is CATRTGEGTQYF. As DNA, the CDR3 is TGTGCCACCAGGACGGGAGAGGGTACGCAGTATTTT.

The rearrangement joins TRBV19 to TRBJ2-7; 9 positions agree with TRBD1. Germline V gene lookup returns CDR1 LNHDA and CDR2 SQIVND (reference sequence). Trimming removed 5 bases from V and 2 bases from J; junction bases left unmatched: 7. CDR3 length: 15 residues. The CDR3 loop is CASSSDRGATYEQYF. The CDR3, as DNA: TGTGCCAGTAGTTCAGACAGGGGGGCCACCTACGAGCAGTACTTC. The whole variable domain, filled in from reference TRBV19 and TRBJ2-7, reads DGGITQSPKYLFRKEGQNVTLSCEQNLNHDAMYWYRQDPGQGLRLIYYSQIVNDFQKGDIAEGYSVSREKKESFPLTVTSAQKNPTAFYLCASSSDRGATYEQYFGPGTRLTVT.

The J gene is TRBJ2-3, the V gene TRBV30; D is unresolved. The V gene lost 1 base and the J gene lost 3 bases, with 8 bases spanning the gap. Germline V gene lookup returns CDR1 GTSNPN and CDR2 SVGIG (reference sequence). The CDR3 has 13 amino acids. For the CDR3, the DNA is TGTGCCTGGAGTGCCTTGGGGACAGATACGCAGTATTTT. It is translated as CAWSALGTDTQYF.

The V and J genes are TRBV4-1 and TRBJ1-1; possibly TRBD1 for D (5 bases). This CDR3 has 14 amino acids. Per germline, CDR1 MGHRA and CDR2 YSYEKL. Trimming took off 6 bases at V and 5 bases at J, with 16 bases between the two ends. The CDR3 region is CASRGPLRGTEAFF. The DNA of the CDR3 is TGCGCCAGCAGGGGTCCCCTGCGGGGGACTGAAGCTTTCTTT.

This clonotype was observed once. The rearrangement uses TRBV7-2 and TRBJ2-1; TRBD2 aligns across 15 bases. The CDR3 extends over 19 amino acids. J lost 0 bases, V lost 4 bases, and 7 bases had no gene match. Per the germline V gene, CDR1 is SGHTA and CDR2 is FQGNSA. As DNA, the CDR3 is TGTGCCAGCAGCTGGACTAGCGGGGGGGCTCAACGCTCCTACAATGAGCAGTTCTTC. This gives the protein CASSWTSGGAQRSYNEQFF.

This chain joins TRBV19 and TRBJ1-3; D uncertain. The germline CDR1 and CDR2 sequences are LNHDA and SQIVND (reference sequence). This CDR3 region has 15 residues. Trimming pared 3 bases from V and 7 bases from J, leaving 16 bases between. The CDR3 is CASSIAGGGRNTIYF. Written as DNA, the CDR3 is TGTGCCAGTAGTATCGCCGGAGGTGGTCGGAACACCATATATTTT.

The chain employs TRBV30 and TRBJ1-2; D perhaps matches TRBD1 (6 bases). Trimming took off 3 bases at V and 2 bases at J, with 13 bases between the two ends. The length of the CDR3 is 14 residues. In germline, CDR1 is GTSNPN, CDR2 SVGIG (reference sequence). DNA for the CDR3: TGTGCCTGGAGCAAACAGGGAGGGAACTATGGCTACACCTTC. Encoded protein: CAWSKQGGNYGYTF.

This rearrangement joins TRBV5-6 to TRBJ1-1, with TRBD1 identical over 7 bases. Germline loops: CDR1 SGHDT, CDR2 YYEEEE. V was clipped by 0 bases and J by 0 bases; unmatched bases: 11. The CDR3 sequence is 18 residues long. The CDR3 DNA sequence: TGTGCCAGCAGCTTGGCCCCGACAGGGATAATTCTGAACACTGAAGCTTTCTTT. The encoded protein is CASSLAPTGIILNTEAFF. The full variable domain, its missing parts supplied by reference TRBV5-6 and TRBJ1-1, is DAGVTQSPTHLIKTRGQQVTLRCSPKSGHDTVSWYQQALGQGPQFIFQYYEEEERQRGNFPDRFSGHQFPNYSSELNVNALLLGDSALYLCASSLAPTGIILNTEAFFGQGTRLTVV.

This chain uses TRBV7-2 with TRBJ2-1; 12 bases fit TRBD2. The germline gives CDR1 SGHTA, CDR2 FQGNSA. CDR3 length equals 17 residues. The junction had 11 bases not matched to a gene; V was cut back by 5 bases and J by 6 bases. CDR3 sequence (DNA): TGTGCCAGCAGCCGGACCGGGACTAGCGGGTATAGCAATGAGCAGTTCTTC. It translates to CASSRTGTSGYSNEQFF.

Here the CDR3 reads CASSIQGPYGYTF. For the CDR3, the DNA is TGTGCCAGCAGCATCCAGGGGCCCTATGGCTACACCTTC. This chain connects TRBV12-3 or TRBV12-4 to TRBJ1-2, with D possibly being TRBD1 (6 bases). The CDR3 has 13 residues. Trimming took 6 bases from V and 4 from J, leaving 12 bases between them.

This clonotype was observed a handful of times. V gene TRBV6-1 combines with J gene TRBJ2-7, with 11 nucleotides matching TRBD2. V lost 9 bases to trimming and J lost 4 bases; unmatched junction nucleotides: 5. CDR3 length equals 13 residues. Germline values: CDR1 MNHNS, CDR2 SASEGT. The CDR3 bases are TGTGCCAGTAGCGGGGGGGGCCGGTACGAGCAGTACTTC. This translates into CASSGGGRYEQYF.

The J gene is TRBJ1-4, the V gene TRBV20-1; D possibly corresponds to TRBD1 (6 bases). Germline values: CDR1 DFQATT, CDR2 SNEGSKA (reference sequence). Trimming left V 5 bases short and J 4 bases short, with 14 bases between. This CDR3 has 14 residues. CDR3 in amino acids: CSAPDGRGNEKLFF. The CDR3 coding sequence is TGCAGTGCTCCTGACGGCAGGGGTAATGAAAAACTGTTTTTT.

The chain is built from TRBV28 and TRBJ1-2; perhaps TRBD1 as D (5 bases). The V gene lost 10 bases and the J gene lost 0 bases, with 6 bases spanning the gap. The CDR3 covers 11 residues. In germline, CDR1 is MDHEN, CDR2 SYDVKM. CDR3 nucleotides: TGTGCCACGACAGCTAACTATGGCTACACCTTC. As protein: CATTANYGYTF.

The chain links TRBV6-5 to TRBJ1-4, with D perhaps matching TRBD1 (5 bases). Trimming left V 0 bases short and J 6 bases short, with 14 bases between. CDR1 MNHEY and CDR2 SVGAGI come from the germline V gene. CDR3 length: 16 amino acids. CDR3 sequence (DNA): TGTGCCAGCAGTTACTCGACGGTGGGGGTGGATGAAAAACTGTTTTTT. This codes for CASSYSTVGVDEKLFF.

The genes are TRBV12-3 or TRBV12-4 and TRBJ2-2; 8 nucleotides match TRBD1. With V trimmed by 6 bases and J by 9 bases, 6 bases remained unmatched. The CDR3 is 13 residues long. In DNA, the CDR3 is TGTGCCAGCAGACCCACAGGGGGAAGGGAGCTGTTTTTT. The encoded protein is CASRPTGGRELFF.

This clonotype was detected once. This sequence joins TRBV18 and TRBJ1-2, with D tentatively TRBD1 (5 bases). The CDR3 runs 15 residues. The germline CDR1 and CDR2 sequences are KGHSH and LQKENI. V was clipped by 4 bases and J by 2 bases, with 14 bases between them. The CDR3 loop reads CASSLGPPGNYGYTF. The CDR3 coding sequence is TGTGCCAGCTCACTGGGACCCCCCGGGAACTATGGCTACACCTTC.

The chain recombines TRBV18 with TRBJ2-3; 13 bases are shared with TRBD2. V shed 6 bases and J 2 bases; nucleotides not matched to a gene: 5. The CDR3 loop spans 16 amino acids. CDR1 KGHSH and CDR2 LQKENI come from the germline V gene. The CDR3 sequence is CASSPGLAGNTDTQYF. CDR3 in DNA: TGTGCCAGCTCGCCGGGACTAGCGGGAAACACAGATACGCAGTATTTT.